This T cell receptor (beta chain) was recovered during a study of long-term antiretroviral therapy in people with HIV. Study findings and constraints: Drawn between the mid-2000s and the late 2010s, the blood was possibly obtained under older ART regimens. HIV repertoires spanned narrower CDR3 length ranges than controls.

Per the germline V gene, CDR1 is ENHRY and CDR2 is SYGVKD. The length of the CDR3 is 11 residues. V lost 4 bases, J lost 10 bases, and 10 bases lay in between. Researchers ran immunoSEQ v3.0 at survey level. The protocol was immunoSEQ multiplex PCR, while the TCRdb copy is restricted to in-frame clones and leaves out a portion. The profile covers around 9,200 clones, with over 60% appearing a single time and roughly 25% taken by the ten largest. As concerns this clone: The antigen remains undetermined.

Each specimen consisted of roughly 1-10 million cryopreserved PBMC prior to extraction of DNA. The TCR was taken from a man in his forties with HIV. The sample was unsorted PBMCs, taken 0.6 years before starting antiretroviral therapy. This chain joins TRBV10-3 and TRBJ1-2; D gene uncertain. CDR3 sequence reads: CAISVSLDYTF. CDR3 nucleotides: TGTGCCATCAGTGTCAGCCTAGACTACACCTTC.